One sample yielded the 20 T cell receptor beta chains listed below, sequenced in a study of blood T cell repertoires in COVID-19. Generated by immunoSEQ multiplex PCR, the TCRdb table keeps only in-frame clones and is missing some. The sample records around 160,000 clones, about 77% being singletons. The sequenced material came from peripheral blood. Receptors were obtained from a woman of 80 years or more with acute or convalescent COVID-19.

The chain has TRBV27 and TRBJ2-7; a weak D match, TRBD1 (6 bases). The CDR3 is 16 amino acids. The germline V gene has CDR1 MNHEY and CDR2 SMNVEV (reference sequence). Trimming pared 5 bases from V and 6 bases from J, leaving 23 bases between. CDR3 nucleotides: TGTGCCAGCAGTATCGTTCCAGGGGCTTCTCTGTCCGAGCAGTACTTC. This encodes CASSIVPGASLSEQYF.

This clone was counted only a few times. The CDR3 spells CASSLTGDTGNTIYF. CDR3 coding DNA: TGCGCCAGCAGCTTGACAGGGGATACTGGAAACACCATATATTTT. V and J are TRBV5-1 and TRBJ1-3; TRBD1 aligns across 7 bases. The V gene's germline CDR1 is SGHRS and CDR2 YFSETQ. The CDR3 runs to 15 residues. Trimming took 1 base from V and 2 from J; bases not matched to a gene: 3.

This clone appeared a few times. The genes are TRBV6-4 and TRBJ1-6; TRBD1 agrees at 8 bases. V shed 9 bases, J shed 9 bases, and the junction held 7 bases outside the gene matches. In germline, CDR1 is MRHNA, CDR2 SNTAGT. This CDR3 spans 13 amino acids. CDR3 in DNA: TGTGCCAGATCAGAAGGGACAGGTTCACCCCTCCACTTT. Protein product: CARSEGTGSPLHF.

The rearrangement uses TRBV12-3 or TRBV12-4 and TRBJ1-2; perhaps TRBD1 as D (6 bases). V was clipped by 5 bases and J by 4 bases, with 11 bases between them. This CDR3 spans 13 amino acids. The CDR3 region has the DNA TGTGCCAGCAGTCCACAGGGCACCTATGGCTACACCTTC. Its protein is CASSPQGTYGYTF.

This clone was counted once. This rearrangement joins TRBV30 to TRBJ2-2, with D perhaps TRBD1 (6 bases). Trimming pared 0 bases from V and 5 bases from J, leaving 10 bases between. Per the germline V gene, CDR1 is GTSNPN and CDR2 is SVGIG (reference sequence). CDR3 length: 14 residues. CDR3 sequence (DNA): TGTGCCTGGAGTGTACAGGGTTGGACCGGGGAGCTGTTTTTT. It encodes CAWSVQGWTGELFF.

The chain's CDR3 is CASSRTVTIGETQYF. CDR3 sequence (DNA): TGTGCCAGCAGTCGGACAGTCACTATTGGGGAGACCCAGTACTTC. This rearrangement joins TRBV28 to TRBJ2-5; D is perhaps TRBD1 (6 bases). The CDR3 has 15 residues. In germline, CDR1 is MDHEN, CDR2 SYDVKM. Trimming removed 5 bases at V and 5 bases at J, with 18 bases between.

This chain connects TRBV7-3 to TRBJ2-1; D possibly corresponds to TRBD2 (6 bases). This CDR3 is 16 amino acids long. Deletions cut 5 bases from V and 8 bases from J, with 22 bases between. In germline, CDR1 is SGHTA, CDR2 FQGTGA. The CDR3 sequence is CASSPKGLRGLDEQFF. For the CDR3, the DNA is TGTGCCAGCAGCCCTAAAGGCCTCCGGGGGTTGGATGAGCAGTTCTTC.

The chain has TRBV7-2 and TRBJ2-7; D is undetermined. The CDR3 is 11 amino acids. The V end was cut by 2 bases, the J end by 7 bases, with 6 bases between. Germline-derived CDR1 and CDR2 are SGHTA and FQGNSA. The CDR3, as DNA: TGTGCCAGCAGCTTAAGTACTGAGCAGTACTTC. This gives the protein CASSLSTEQYF.

J is TRBJ1-1 and V is TRBV10-2; the match to TRBD1 covers 8 bases. The CDR3 has 12 residues. V trimming: 3 bases; J trimming: 9 bases; junction bases outside the gene matches: 3. Germline lookup yields CDR1 WSHSY and CDR2 SAAADI. The DNA for the CDR3 is TGCGCCAGCAGTGATAGGACAGGGAAAGCTTTCTTT. Amino acids: CASSDRTGKAFF.

The V and J genes are TRBV6-1 and TRBJ2-7; 9 nucleotides line up with TRBD1. CDR3 length: 18 amino acids. Germline-derived CDR1 and CDR2 are MNHNS and SASEGT. Germline trimming cut 4 bases from V and 3 bases from J; bases unmatched to any gene: 16. The CDR3 spells CASSGPRDRDRTYYEQYF. The CDR3 nucleotides read TGTGCCAGCAGTGGACCCCGGGACAGGGATAGGACGTACTACGAGCAGTACTTC.

This sequence joins TRBV10-2 and TRBJ2-1; 10 nucleotides line up with TRBD2. Germline V gives CDR1 WSHSY, CDR2 SAAADI. With V trimmed by 4 bases and J by 6 bases, 12 bases remained unmatched. The CDR3 runs to 17 residues. CDR3 nucleotide sequence: TGCGCCAGCAGTGGGGCAGCGGGAGGGCCCCCCATCAATGAGCAGTTCTTC. Translated: CASSGAAGGPPINEQFF.

The chain carries TRBV6-5 and TRBJ2-5, with 9 bases matching TRBD2. The V gene's germline CDR1 is MNHEY and CDR2 SVGAGI. After removal of 5 bases from V and 9 bases from J, the junction contained 13 bases not matched to a gene. This CDR3 contains 15 residues. The CDR3 bases are TGTGCCAGCAGTAGGAGGGGCGGGGGGGCTGCGCCCCAGTACTTC. Its protein is CASSRRGGGAAPQYF.

The chain links TRBV5-5 to TRBJ2-1; the match to TRBD2 covers 7 bases. The V and J ends lost 0 bases and 8 bases, in that order; junction bases with no gene match: 8. This CDR3 has 15 amino acids. Per germline, CDR1 SGHKS and CDR2 YYEKEE (reference sequence). CDR3 nucleotide sequence: TGTGCCAGCAGCTTGGTATGGCGGGAGCAGGATGAGCAGTTCTTC. Its protein product is CASSLVWREQDEQFF. The full variable domain, rest sourced from reference TRBV5-5 and TRBJ2-1, is DAGVTQSPTHLIKTRGQQVTLRCSPISGHKSVSWYQQVLGQGPQFIFQYYEKEERGRGNFPDRFSARQFPNYSSELNVNALLLGDSALYLCASSLVWREQDEQFFGPGTRLTVL.

J is TRBJ1-5 and V is TRBV19; 8 nucleotides align to TRBD1. V gave up 3 bases and J gave up 7 bases; unmatched junction bases: 5. This CDR3 has 14 amino acids. Per germline, CDR1 LNHDA and CDR2 SQIVND (reference sequence). The CDR3 DNA follows: TGTGCCAGTAGTATCAGGACAGGGCGGCAGCCCCAGCATTTT. As protein: CASSIRTGRQPQHF.

The chain is built from TRBV7-6 and TRBJ2-3; no clear D. CDR1 SGHVS and CDR2 FNYEAQ come from the germline V gene. This CDR3 is built from 15 residues. V lost 5 bases and J 0 bases, leaving 12 bases between the germline ends. The CDR3 spells CASSQRLASTDTQYF. The DNA for the CDR3 is TGTGCCAGCAGCCAACGCTTAGCTAGCACAGATACGCAGTATTTT.

This rearrangement joins TRBV5-6 to TRBJ1-1, with a weak D call TRBD1 (6 bases). V was trimmed by 4 bases and J by 2 bases, leaving 24 bases between them. The length of the CDR3 is 18 residues. Looked up from germline, CDR1 is SGHDT and CDR2 is YYEEEE. The CDR3 DNA is TGTGCCAGCAGCACCTTGACAGGACGCACACAGGTAAACACTGAAGCTTTCTTT. This sequence encodes CASSTLTGRTQVNTEAFF.

DNA for the CDR3: TGTGCCAGTAGTACCGAGTGGGGGGGAACCCAGTACTTC. It specifies CASSTEWGGTQYF. The chain recombines TRBV19 with TRBJ2-5; TRBD2 aligns across 7 bases. The ends lost 4 bases at V and 8 bases at J; junction bases unmatched: 7. The CDR3 contains 13 residues. CDR1 is LNHDA and CDR2 is SQIVND in the germline V gene (reference sequence).

This clone was seen just once. The chain employs TRBV11-3 and TRBJ2-3; D is perhaps TRBD2 (6 bases). CDR3 length: 15 residues. The germline V gene encodes CDR1 SGHNT and CDR2 YENEEA. The V gene lost 0 bases and the J gene lost 1 base, with 8 bases spanning the gap. DNA of the CDR3: TGTGCCAGCAGCTTAGATGGCGGGGGCACAGATACGCAGTATTTT. It specifies CASSLDGGGTDTQYF.

A note on this clone: Other DNA sequences within the sample encode an identical CDR3. The chain employs TRBV27 and TRBJ1-5; D is ambiguous. CDR3 length equals 13 residues. V was trimmed by 5 bases and J by 1 base, leaving 6 bases between them. Germline CDR1 is MNHEY and CDR2 is SMNVEV (reference sequence). CDR3 protein: CASSGVSNQPQHF. CDR3 DNA: TGTGCCAGCAGTGGAGTCAGCAATCAGCCCCAGCATTTT.

This CDR3 is CASTDTGSGGYTF. CDR3 in DNA: TGTGCCAGCACCGATACAGGGTCGGGTGGCTACACCTTC. This chain uses TRBV12-3 or TRBV12-4 with TRBJ1-2; D is perhaps TRBD1 (6 bases). The V end lost 7 bases, the J end lost 7 bases, and 16 bases lay between the germline ends. This CDR3 has 13 residues.